This T cell receptor (beta chain) was recovered during a study of cytomegalovirus exposure and HLA in healthy donors. Trimming removed 6 bases at V and 2 bases at J, with 11 bases between. In germline, CDR1 is SNHLY, CDR2 FYNNEI. The CDR3 has 14 residues. On this clone itself: Its cognate antigen is unknown.

Study outcomes and limitations: Upon later analysis, TCR association rates were observed to vary by HLA locus, being highest for DRB1 and lowest for HLA-C. Testing in vitro showed a few CMV-associated chains specific for CMV antigens. Some public TCRs appeared in many individuals, while most sequences were rare. Association of a missense DCLRE1C variant with TCR beta V- and J-gene trimming was reported in a later analysis.

Vbeta (60) and Jbeta (13) primers were used in the PCR. Repertoires were generated with immunoSEQ multiplex PCR, while TCRdb's copy carries only in-frame clones and drops some. The data show over 95,000 clones, with under 90% seen just once and 2% to 3% held by the top ten. The sequence was obtained from a young woman in good health and CMV-seronegative. The sequenced material came from PBMCs. The chain uses TRBV2 and TRBJ1-3; D is unclear. CDR3 in amino acids: CASRPISTGNTIYF. The DNA of the CDR3 is TGTGCCAGCAGGCCGATTTCTACTGGAAACACCATATATTTT. Looking up the rest from reference TRBV2 and TRBJ1-3 gives the full variable domain: EPEVTQTPSHQVTQMGQEVILRCVPISNHLYFYWYRQILGQKVEFLVSFYNNEISEKSEIFDDQFSVERPDGSNFTLKIRSTKLEDSAMYFCASRPISTGNTIYFGEGSWLTVV.